The 31 T cell receptor beta chains below all came from one sample that was sequenced in a study of blood T cells in healthy people across ages. It was with a sample-barcoded 5' primer and a J-beta primer mix that a second PCR of about 7 to 12 cycles was run. Using its own MiXCR run on the 5' RACE reads, TCRdb lists one record per CDR3 protein. The profile covers over a million distinct CDR3 sequences, with 40% to 50% appearing a single time and under 20% taken by the ten largest. Material: blood. The receptors stem from a woman aged 60-70 years in good health.

The chain carries TRBV6-6 and TRBJ2-2; D remains ambiguous. V lost 3 bases to trimming and J lost 0 bases, with 8 bases between them. There are 15 residues in the CDR3. Germline V gene data show CDR1 as MNHNY and CDR2 as SVGAGI (reference sequence). CDR3: CASSYKGTNTGELFF. CDR3 in DNA: TGTGCCAGCAGTTATAAAGGGACGAACACCGGGGAGCTGTTTTTT.

The chain employs TRBV10-1 and TRBJ2-1; D is unclear. Trimming left V 3 bases short and J 6 bases short, with 9 bases between. This CDR3 comprises 13 residues. The germline V gene encodes CDR1 WNHNN and CDR2 SYGVQD (reference sequence). The CDR3 is CASSETGRNEQFF. The CDR3 DNA reads TGCGCCAGCAGTGAAACTGGTCGCAATGAGCAGTTCTTC.

This clonotype turned up a few times. This chain connects TRBV6-1 to TRBJ2-7; TRBD2 is a possible D gene (5 bases). The DNA end is a closer match to TRBJ2-5, so the J assignment may be wrong. Per the germline V gene, CDR1 is MNHNS and CDR2 is SASEGT. CDR3 length equals 13 residues. CDR3 nucleotides: TGTGCCAGCAGTTCTCTACGAGGGGAGACCCAGTACTTC. Protein product: CASSSLRGETQYF.

The gene calls are TRBV5-1 and TRBJ1-2, with D possibly being TRBD1 (6 bases). The V gene lost 0 bases and the J gene lost 0 bases, with 15 bases spanning the gap. This CDR3 region has 17 residues. Germline V gene lookup returns CDR1 SGHRS and CDR2 YFSETQ. Written as DNA, the CDR3 is TGCGCCAGCAGCTTGGGGTCCCGGGGGCCGACTAACTATGGCTACACCTTC. It translates to CASSLGSRGPTNYGYTF.

In its sample, this clonotype was seen once. One end of the junction fails to match germline, which may point to a read error. The rearrangement joins TRBV29-1 to TRBJ2-1; D is uncertain. CDR3 size: 11 residues. Germline CDR1 and CDR2: SQVTM and ANQGSEA. Written as DNA, the CDR3 is TGCAGCACCCCCTCCTACAATGGGCAGTTCTTC. Its translation: CSTPSYNGQFF.

The J gene is TRBJ1-2, the V gene TRBV2; 8 bases align to TRBD1. This CDR3 spans 16 amino acids. Germline CDR1 and CDR2: SNHLY and FYNNEI. J lost 0 bases, V lost 3 bases, and 6 bases had no gene match. The CDR3 loop is CASSDGQGKANYGYTF. DNA of the CDR3: TGTGCCAGCAGTGATGGACAGGGCAAGGCTAACTATGGCTACACCTTC.

This clonotype was picked up a small number of times. The chain has TRBV4-2 and TRBJ2-3; a possible D gene is TRBD2 (5 bases). Trimming removed 5 bases from V and 4 bases from J, with 13 bases in between. CDR3 length equals 14 residues. The germline V gene has CDR1 LGHNA and CDR2 YNFKEQ. The CDR3 nucleotides read TGTGCCAGCAGCGGGCGGCGGGCGGCAGATACGCAGTATTTT. Its protein product is CASSGRRAADTQYF.

This clonotype was seen ten or more times. The junction departs from the called germline gene at one end, perhaps through a read error. This chain uses TRBV27 with TRBJ2-5, with 7 bases identical to TRBD2. Germline V gene lookup returns CDR1 MNHEY and CDR2 SMNVEV (reference sequence). The CDR3 consists of 13 residues. This chain's CDR3 is CASSLGGKETQYF. Here the CDR3 DNA reads TGCGCCAGCAGCTTGGGAGGGAAGGAGACCCAGTACTTC.

The table lists this clonotype with a few counts. This chain joins TRBV20-1 and TRBJ2-1; TRBD2 agrees at 12 bases. In germline, CDR1 is DFQATT, CDR2 SNEGSKA (reference sequence). J lost 8 bases, V lost 6 bases, and 8 bases had no gene match. The length of the CDR3 is 14 residues. CDR3 nucleotide sequence: TGCAGTGCGGAGACTAGCGGGAGCAGGGATGAGCAGTTCTTC. It is translated as CSAETSGSRDEQFF.

This clonotype was found a few times. The chain has TRBV21-1 and TRBJ2-7; the D call in the table, TRBD1, was not verified against the DNA. TRBV21-1 represents a pseudogene. CDR3 length: 17 residues. This CDR3 reads CAPNREKTRDRGYEQYF. The CDR3 bases are TGTGCCCCTAATCGGGAAAAAACCCGGGACAGGGGTTACGAGCAGTACTTC.

V gene TRBV20-1 combines with J gene TRBJ2-3, with D perhaps TRBD1 (8 bases). Trimming took off 6 bases at V and 2 bases at J, with 18 bases between the two ends. The CDR3 consists of 15 residues. Germline loops: CDR1 DFQATT, CDR2 SNEGSKA (reference sequence). The CDR3 DNA follows: TGCAGTGCAGCGGGACAGGCGGTTTACACAGATACGCAGTATTTT. This sequence encodes CSAAGQAVYTDTQYF.

J is TRBJ2-3 and V is TRBV4-2, with unresolved D. V was trimmed by 5 bases and J by 2 bases, leaving 8 bases between them. The germline CDR1 and CDR2 sequences are LGHNA and YNFKEQ. CDR3 length equals 13 residues. The DNA for the CDR3 is TGTGCCAGCAGCTGGTCGGACACAGATACGCAGTATTTT. Residues: CASSWSDTDTQYF.

In its sample, this clonotype was seen a few times. The CDR3, as DNA: TGCGCCAGCAGCCTTCCACCCTTACCTTCGATCACCGGGGAGCTGTTTTTT. Its protein is CASSLPPLPSITGELFF. The chain carries TRBV4-1 and TRBJ2-2; no clear D gene. V was clipped by 4 bases and J by 4 bases, with 19 bases between them. The CDR3 is made up of 17 amino acids. Germline CDR1 reads MGHRA; CDR2 reads YSYEKL.

V gene TRBV7-6 combines with J gene TRBJ1-2; D remains ambiguous. CDR1 and CDR2 from the germline V gene are SGHVS and FNYEAQ. The CDR3 loop spans 15 amino acids. V was cut by 5 bases and J by 0 bases, with 13 bases left in between. The chain's CDR3 is CASSPSMIANYGYTF. DNA for the CDR3: TGTGCCAGCAGCCCGTCCATGATCGCTAACTATGGCTACACCTTC.

V gene TRBV24-1 combines with J gene TRBJ2-5; the match to TRBD2 covers 12 bases. The J call may be in error: the DNA end matches TRBJ2-7 better. The CDR3 totals 19 residues. The germline gives CDR1 KGHDR, CDR2 SFDVKD. The CDR3 DNA follows: TGTGCCACCAGTGATTTGACAGGACTAGCGGGAAATATTCCGCACGAGCAGTACTTC. Translation: CATSDLTGLAGNIPHEQYF.

V is TRBV20-1 and J is TRBJ1-5; D not certain. The CDR3 consists of 13 residues. In germline, CDR1 is DFQATT, CDR2 SNEGSKA (reference sequence). V lost 4 bases and J lost 1, with 8 bases in between. This CDR3 is CSAKLGSNQPQHF. Here the CDR3 DNA reads TGCAGTGCTAAATTAGGAAGCAATCAGCCCCAGCATTTT.

Only a few counts were recorded for this clonotype. The chain combines TRBV12-3 or TRBV12-4 with TRBJ2-5; D ambiguous. V gave up 5 bases and J gave up 4 bases, with 20 bases separating them. The CDR3 extends over 16 amino acids. CDR3 sequence: CASSARKVGFGETQYF. Written as DNA, the CDR3 is TGTGCCAGCAGTGCGAGGAAGGTTGGGTTCGGAGAGACCCAGTACTTC.

This clonotype is a singleton in its sample. CDR3 loop: CASSLIRQSYEQYF. DNA of the CDR3: TGTGCCAGCAGCTTAATCCGGCAAAGCTACGAGCAGTACTTC. V and J are TRBV7-2 and TRBJ2-7; D gene unclear. The CDR3 is made up of 14 amino acids. Between the trimmed V and J ends, which lost 2 bases and 3 bases, there was a span of 11 bases. Germline values: CDR1 SGHTA, CDR2 FQGNSA.

For this clonotype: A much larger clone sits a single nucleotide away, making a read error possible. The V call is TRBV20-1, the J call TRBJ2-4, with TRBD2 matching 7 bases. The CDR3 totals 16 residues. The trim removed 3 bases at V and 13 bases at J, leaving 21 bases unmatched. The V gene's germline CDR1 is DFQATT and CDR2 SNEGSKA (reference sequence). The CDR3 coding sequence is TGCAGTGCTAGCAATCTAGCGGACCTGGGTGTCAATGAGCAGTACTTC. Protein product: CSASNLADLGVNEQYF.

This clonotype was counted only a few times. V and J are TRBV5-6 and TRBJ2-3; TRBD2 agrees at 8 bases. V gave up 0 bases and J gave up 2 bases; unmatched junction bases: 5. The germline V gene encodes CDR1 SGHDT and CDR2 YYEEEE. The CDR3 consists of 16 residues. CDR3 loop: CASSLALAGSTDTQYF. The CDR3 region has the DNA TGTGCCAGCAGCTTGGCGCTAGCGGGTTCCACAGATACGCAGTATTTT.

The gene calls are TRBV6-6 and TRBJ1-4, with D perhaps TRBD1 (5 bases). This CDR3 is built from 15 residues. Trimming cost V 1 base and J 5 bases, with 11 bases left between them. Per the germline V gene, CDR1 is MNHNY and CDR2 is SVGAGI (reference sequence). The CDR3 is CASSYLGTENEKLFF. The CDR3 coding sequence is TGTGCCAGCAGTTACTTGGGGACGGAGAATGAAAAACTGTTTTTT.

The V gene is TRBV6-2 or TRBV6-3, the J gene TRBJ2-1; 14 nucleotides agree with TRBD2. CDR3 size: 17 residues. The germline V gene has CDR1 MNHEY and CDR2 SVGEGT. V lost 4 bases, J lost 3 bases, and 5 bases stayed unmatched. The CDR3 sequence: CASSSRLAGGRYNEQFF. The DNA for the CDR3 is TGTGCCAGCAGTTCTCGACTAGCGGGAGGGCGCTACAATGAGCAGTTCTTC.

This clonotype was detected a few times. The rearrangement joins TRBV6-5 to TRBJ2-5; 11 nucleotides line up with TRBD1. The J call may not be correct, given that the DNA end is closer to TRBJ2-7. Germline V gene sequence: CDR1 MNHEY, CDR2 SVGAGI. The CDR3 covers 17 residues. The DNA of the CDR3 is TGTGCCAGCAGTTACCCGATACCCGGGACAGGGGGCTACGAGCAGTACTTC. This translates into CASSYPIPGTGGYEQYF.

This clonotype was found a few times. The chain uses TRBV5-1 and TRBJ2-3; no definite D call. The germline gives CDR1 SGHRS, CDR2 YFSETQ. Trimming shortened V by 3 bases and J by 2 bases, and 10 bases separated the two germline ends. This CDR3 spans 14 amino acids. CDR3 amino acids: CASSWDADTDTQYF. The CDR3 DNA reads TGCGCCAGCAGCTGGGATGCAGACACAGATACGCAGTATTTT.

This clonotype was observed a handful of times. The rearrangement links TRBV27 to TRBJ2-1; D is perhaps TRBD1 (6 bases). This CDR3 region has 16 residues. Germline V gives CDR1 MNHEY, CDR2 SMNVEV (reference sequence). V was shortened by 0 bases and J by 9 bases, with 18 bases between the two germline ends. For the CDR3, the DNA is TGTGCCAGCAGTTTATCCCGCCCCACAGGGTTTAGTGAGCAGTTCTTC. This encodes CASSLSRPTGFSEQFF.

This clonotype was seen a few times. V gene TRBV11-2 combines with J gene TRBJ2-4, with TRBD2 matching over 9 bases. The better agreement between TRBJ2-7 and the DNA end casts doubt on the J call. CDR1 and CDR2 (germline): SGHAT, FQNNGV. CDR3 length: 15 amino acids. CDR3 protein: CASSLTRTSESEQYF. In DNA form, the CDR3 reads TGTGCCAGCAGCTTGACCCGGACTAGCGAGAGCGAGCAGTACTTC.

The rearrangement uses TRBV5-1 and TRBJ2-1, with 14 bases identical to TRBD2. CDR3 length: 16 amino acids. Germline-derived CDR1 and CDR2 are SGHRS and YFSETQ. With 4 bases clipped from V and 3 bases from J, the junction kept 3 bases outside the gene matches. CDR3 sequence (DNA): TGCGCCAGCAGCCAAGGGACTAGCGGGGGCTACAATGAGCAGTTCTTC. Amino acid sequence: CASSQGTSGGYNEQFF.

The chain couples TRBV4-1 to TRBJ2-1; D gene unclear. The better agreement between TRBJ2-7 and the DNA end casts doubt on the J call. Germline CDR1 is MGHRA and CDR2 is YSYEKL. This CDR3 is built from 14 residues. CDR3 nucleotide sequence: TGCGCCAGCAGCCCGGGCGCCTCCTACAATGAGCAGTACTTC. Protein sequence: CASSPGASYNEQYF.

This chain connects TRBV11-2 to TRBJ2-3; D remains unclear. Trimming took off 5 bases at V and 0 bases at J, with 9 bases between the two ends. The germline CDR1 and CDR2 sequences are SGHAT and FQNNGV. The CDR3 covers 14 residues. CDR3: CASSPFISTDTQYF. CDR3 nucleotides: TGTGCCAGCAGCCCCTTTATCAGCACAGATACGCAGTATTTT.

Only a few counts were recorded for this clonotype. This chain joins TRBV20-1 and TRBJ2-1; a possible D gene is TRBD2 (6 bases). The V gene lost 8 bases and the J gene lost 0 bases, with 20 bases spanning the gap. Germline V CDR1 and CDR2: DFQATT, SNEGSKA (reference sequence). The CDR3 runs 16 residues. The CDR3 DNA reads as TGCAGTTCAACGACTAGTTCCGCAAGCTCCTACAATGAGCAGTTCTTC. Amino acid sequence: CSSTTSSASSYNEQFF.

This clonotype was found many times. The chain has TRBV6-1 and TRBJ2-7; D might be TRBD2 (5 bases). The V end was cut by 8 bases, the J end by 1 base, with 12 bases between. Germline CDR1 reads MNHNS; CDR2 reads SASEGT. The CDR3 has 13 residues. The CDR3 loop reads CASGSGLSYEQYF. The CDR3 nucleotides are TGTGCCAGCGGCAGCGGACTTTCCTACGAGCAGTACTTC.